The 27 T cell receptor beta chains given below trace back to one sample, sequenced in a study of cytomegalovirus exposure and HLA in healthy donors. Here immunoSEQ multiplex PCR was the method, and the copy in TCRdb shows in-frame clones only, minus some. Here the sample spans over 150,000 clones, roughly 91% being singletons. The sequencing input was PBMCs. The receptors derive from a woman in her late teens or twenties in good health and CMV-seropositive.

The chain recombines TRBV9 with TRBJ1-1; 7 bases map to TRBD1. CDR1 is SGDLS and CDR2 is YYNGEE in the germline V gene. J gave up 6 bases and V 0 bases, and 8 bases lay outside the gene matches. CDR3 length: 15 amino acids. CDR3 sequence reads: CASSVGGGQGAEAFF. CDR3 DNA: TGTGCCAGCAGCGTAGGTGGCGGGCAGGGGGCTGAAGCTTTCTTT.

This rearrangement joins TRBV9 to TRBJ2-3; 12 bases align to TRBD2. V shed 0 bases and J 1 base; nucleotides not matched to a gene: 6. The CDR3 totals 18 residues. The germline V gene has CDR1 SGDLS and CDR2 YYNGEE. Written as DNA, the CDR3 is TGTGCCAGCAGCGTAGAAAAGACTAGCGGGAGCGGCACAGATACGCAGTATTTT. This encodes CASSVEKTSGSGTDTQYF.

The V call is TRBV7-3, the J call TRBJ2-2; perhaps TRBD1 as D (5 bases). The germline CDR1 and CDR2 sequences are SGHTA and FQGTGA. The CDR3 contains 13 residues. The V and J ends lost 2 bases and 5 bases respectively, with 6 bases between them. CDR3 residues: CASSLGATGELFF. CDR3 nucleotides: TGTGCCAGCAGCTTAGGGGCAACCGGGGAGCTGTTTTTT.

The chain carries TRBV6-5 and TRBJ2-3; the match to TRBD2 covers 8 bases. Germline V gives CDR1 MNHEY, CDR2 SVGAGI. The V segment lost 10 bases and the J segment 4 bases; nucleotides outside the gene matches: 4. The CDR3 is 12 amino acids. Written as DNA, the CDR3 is TGTGCCACCGGGGGGGGAGCAGATACGCAGTATTTT. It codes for CATGGGADTQYF.

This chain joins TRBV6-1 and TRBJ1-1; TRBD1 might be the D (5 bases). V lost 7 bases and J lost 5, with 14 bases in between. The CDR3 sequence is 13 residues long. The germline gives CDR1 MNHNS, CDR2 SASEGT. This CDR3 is CASNAGSRTEAFF. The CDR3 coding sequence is TGTGCCAGCAATGCAGGGTCGCGGACTGAAGCTTTCTTT.

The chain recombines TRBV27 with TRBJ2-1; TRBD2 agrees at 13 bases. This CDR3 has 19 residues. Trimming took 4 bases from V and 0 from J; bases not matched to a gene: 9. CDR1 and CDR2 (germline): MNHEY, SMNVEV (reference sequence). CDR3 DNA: TGTGCCAGCAGTTCGCCGGGACTAGCGGGAAGGATCTCCTACAATGAGCAGTTCTTC. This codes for CASSSPGLAGRISYNEQFF.

CDR3 protein: CSARLGIGSYEQYF. DNA of the CDR3: TGCAGCGCGCGGTTGGGAATCGGGAGTTACGAGCAGTACTTC. V is TRBV29-1 and J is TRBJ2-7; D possibly corresponds to TRBD2 (6 bases). V dropped 7 bases and J dropped 4 bases, with 20 bases sitting between them. The CDR3 totals 14 residues. The germline V gene has CDR1 SQVTM and CDR2 ANQGSEA.

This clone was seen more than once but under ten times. The CDR3 DNA reads TGCGCCAGCAGGGTGGACGGGGGTGACCGCTGGGTCGAGCAGTACTTC. Protein: CASRVDGGDRWVEQYF. The chain has TRBV5-1 and TRBJ2-7; possibly TRBD2 for D (6 bases). Germline loops: CDR1 SGHRS, CDR2 YFSETQ. The CDR3 loop spans 16 amino acids. V dropped 5 bases and J dropped 6 bases, with 24 bases sitting between them.

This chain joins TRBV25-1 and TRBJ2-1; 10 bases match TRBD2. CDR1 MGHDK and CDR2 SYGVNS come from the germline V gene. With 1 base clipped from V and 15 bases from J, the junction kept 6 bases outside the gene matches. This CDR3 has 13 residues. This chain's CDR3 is CASSEFEAGGAFF. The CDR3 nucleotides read TGTGCCAGCAGTGAATTTGAAGCGGGGGGGGCGTTCTTC.

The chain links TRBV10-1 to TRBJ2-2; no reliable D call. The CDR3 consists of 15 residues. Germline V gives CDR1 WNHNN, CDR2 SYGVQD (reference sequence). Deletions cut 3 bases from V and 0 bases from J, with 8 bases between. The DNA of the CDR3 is TGCGCCAGCAGTGACCCAGACTCGAACACCGGGGAGCTGTTTTTT. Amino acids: CASSDPDSNTGELFF.

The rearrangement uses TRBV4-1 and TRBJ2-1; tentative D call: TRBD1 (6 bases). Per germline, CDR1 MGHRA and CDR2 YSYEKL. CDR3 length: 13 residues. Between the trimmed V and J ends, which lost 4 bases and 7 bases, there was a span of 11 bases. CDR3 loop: CASSRSRGNEQFF. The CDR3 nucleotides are TGCGCCAGCAGCCGGAGCAGGGGAAATGAGCAGTTCTTC.

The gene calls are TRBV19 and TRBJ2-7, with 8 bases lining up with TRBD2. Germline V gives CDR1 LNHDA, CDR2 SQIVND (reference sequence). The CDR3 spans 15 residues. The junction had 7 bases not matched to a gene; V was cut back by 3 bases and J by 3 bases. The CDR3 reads CASSISGLGLYEQYF. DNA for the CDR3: TGTGCCAGTAGTATCTCGGGACTAGGGCTCTACGAGCAGTACTTC.

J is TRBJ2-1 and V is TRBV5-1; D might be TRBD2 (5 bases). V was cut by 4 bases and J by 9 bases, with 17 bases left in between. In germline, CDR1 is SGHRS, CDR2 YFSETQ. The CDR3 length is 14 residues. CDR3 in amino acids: CASSLGLLPAEQFF. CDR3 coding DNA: TGCGCCAGCAGCCTTGGACTCTTACCCGCTGAGCAGTTCTTC. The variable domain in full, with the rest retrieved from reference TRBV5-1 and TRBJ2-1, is KAGVTQTPRYLIKTRGQQVTLSCSPISGHRSVSWYQQTPGQGLQFLFEYFSETQRNKGNFPGRFSGRQFSNSRSEMNVSTLELGDSALYLCASSLGLLPAEQFFGPGTRLTVL.

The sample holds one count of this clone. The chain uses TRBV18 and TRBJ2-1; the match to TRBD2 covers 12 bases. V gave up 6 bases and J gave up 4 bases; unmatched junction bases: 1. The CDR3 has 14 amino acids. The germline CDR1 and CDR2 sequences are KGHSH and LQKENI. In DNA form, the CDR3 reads TGTGCCAGCTCGACTAGCGGGGGTTACAATGAGCAGTTCTTC. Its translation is CASSTSGGYNEQFF.

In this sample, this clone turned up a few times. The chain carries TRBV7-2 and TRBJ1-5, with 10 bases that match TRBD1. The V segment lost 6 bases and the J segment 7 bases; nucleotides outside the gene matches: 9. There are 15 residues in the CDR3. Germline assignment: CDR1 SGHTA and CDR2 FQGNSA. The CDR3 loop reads CASRAGTGVGQPQHF. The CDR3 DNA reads TGTGCCAGCAGAGCCGGGACAGGGGTAGGACAGCCCCAGCATTTT.

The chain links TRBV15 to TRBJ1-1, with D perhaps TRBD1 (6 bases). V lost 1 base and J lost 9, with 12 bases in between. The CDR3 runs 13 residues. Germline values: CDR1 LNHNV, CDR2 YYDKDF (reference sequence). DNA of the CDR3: TGTGCCACCAGCAGAGCCCTGGGGGGGCAAGCTTTCTTT. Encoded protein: CATSRALGGQAFF.

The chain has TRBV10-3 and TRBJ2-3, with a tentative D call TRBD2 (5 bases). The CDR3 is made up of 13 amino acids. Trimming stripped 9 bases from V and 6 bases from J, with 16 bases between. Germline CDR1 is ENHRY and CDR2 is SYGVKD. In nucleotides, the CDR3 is TGTGCCATTGCTCCCACCTCGGGGGATACGCAGTATTTT. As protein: CAIAPTSGDTQYF.

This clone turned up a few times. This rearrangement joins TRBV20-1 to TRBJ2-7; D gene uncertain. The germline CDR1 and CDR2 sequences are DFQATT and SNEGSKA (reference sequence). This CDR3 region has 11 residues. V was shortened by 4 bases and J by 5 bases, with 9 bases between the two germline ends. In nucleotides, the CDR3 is TGCAGTGCTAACGGTGCGGACGAGCAGTACTTC. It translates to CSANGADEQYF.

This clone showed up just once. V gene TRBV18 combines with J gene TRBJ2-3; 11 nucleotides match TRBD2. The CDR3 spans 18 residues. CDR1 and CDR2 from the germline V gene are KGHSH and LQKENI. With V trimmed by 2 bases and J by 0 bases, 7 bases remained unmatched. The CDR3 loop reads CASSPLAGGYHSTDTQYF. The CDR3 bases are TGTGCCAGCTCACCATTAGCGGGAGGGTACCATAGCACAGATACGCAGTATTTT.

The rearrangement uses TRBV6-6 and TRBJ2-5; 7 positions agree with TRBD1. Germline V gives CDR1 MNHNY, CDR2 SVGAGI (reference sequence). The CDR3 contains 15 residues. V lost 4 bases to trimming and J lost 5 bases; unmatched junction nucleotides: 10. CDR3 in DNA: TGTGCCAGCAGTTTTAGACAGGGTATTCTTGAGACCCAGTACTTC. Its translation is CASSFRQGILETQYF.

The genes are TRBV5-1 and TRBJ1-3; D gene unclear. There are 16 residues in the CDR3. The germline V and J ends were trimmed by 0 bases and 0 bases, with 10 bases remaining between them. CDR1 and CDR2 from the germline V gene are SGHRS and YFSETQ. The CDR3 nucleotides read TGCGCCAGCAGCTTGGGAGTAACGTACTCTGGAAACACCATATATTTT. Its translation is CASSLGVTYSGNTIYF.

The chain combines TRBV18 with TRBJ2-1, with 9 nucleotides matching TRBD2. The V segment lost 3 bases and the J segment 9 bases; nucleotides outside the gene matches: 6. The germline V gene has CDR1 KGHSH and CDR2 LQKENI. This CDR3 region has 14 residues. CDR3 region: CASSPGTSNSEQFF. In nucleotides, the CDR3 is TGTGCCAGCTCACCCGGGACTAGCAACAGTGAGCAGTTCTTC.

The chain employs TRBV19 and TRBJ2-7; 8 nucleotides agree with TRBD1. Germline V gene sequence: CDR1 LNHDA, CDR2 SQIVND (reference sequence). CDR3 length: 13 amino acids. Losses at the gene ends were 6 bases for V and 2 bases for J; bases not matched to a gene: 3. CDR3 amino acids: CASREQGAYEQYF. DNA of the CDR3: TGTGCCAGTAGAGAACAGGGGGCCTACGAGCAGTACTTC.

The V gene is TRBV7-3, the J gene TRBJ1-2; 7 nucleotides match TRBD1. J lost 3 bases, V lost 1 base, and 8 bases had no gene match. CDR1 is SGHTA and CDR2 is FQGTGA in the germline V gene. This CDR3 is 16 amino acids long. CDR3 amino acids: CASSLNPSGQHYGYTF. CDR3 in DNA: TGTGCCAGCAGCTTAAACCCCTCGGGACAGCACTATGGCTACACCTTC.

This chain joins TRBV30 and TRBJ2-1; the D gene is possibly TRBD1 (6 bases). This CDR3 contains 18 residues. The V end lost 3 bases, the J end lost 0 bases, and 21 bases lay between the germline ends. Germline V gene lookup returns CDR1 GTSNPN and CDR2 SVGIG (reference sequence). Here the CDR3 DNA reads TGTGCCTGGAGACCCCCACGAGGGGGAGTGGGCTCCTACAATGAGCAGTTCTTC. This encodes CAWRPPRGGVGSYNEQFF.

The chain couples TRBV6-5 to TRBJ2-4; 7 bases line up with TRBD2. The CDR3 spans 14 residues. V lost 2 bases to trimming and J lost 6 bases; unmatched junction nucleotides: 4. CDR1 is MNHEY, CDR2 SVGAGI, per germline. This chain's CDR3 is CASSYSASGNIQYF. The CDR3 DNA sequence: TGTGCCAGCAGTTACAGTGCTAGCGGAAACATTCAGTACTTC.

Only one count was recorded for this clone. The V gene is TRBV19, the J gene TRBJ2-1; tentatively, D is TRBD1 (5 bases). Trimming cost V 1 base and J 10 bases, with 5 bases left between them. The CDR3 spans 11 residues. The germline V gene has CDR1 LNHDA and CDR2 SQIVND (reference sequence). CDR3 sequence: CASSIGGEQFF. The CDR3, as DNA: TGTGCCAGTAGTATAGGGGGCGAGCAGTTCTTC.